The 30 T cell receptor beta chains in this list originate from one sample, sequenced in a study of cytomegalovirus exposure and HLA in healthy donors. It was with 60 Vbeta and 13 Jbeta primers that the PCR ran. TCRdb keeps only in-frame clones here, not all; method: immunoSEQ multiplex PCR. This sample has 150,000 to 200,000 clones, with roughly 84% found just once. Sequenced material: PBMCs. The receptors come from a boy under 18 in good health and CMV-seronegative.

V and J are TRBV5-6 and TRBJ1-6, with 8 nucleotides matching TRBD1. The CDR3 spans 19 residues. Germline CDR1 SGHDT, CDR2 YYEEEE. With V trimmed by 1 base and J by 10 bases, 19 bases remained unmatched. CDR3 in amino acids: CASSLRAGTGPRDYSPLHF. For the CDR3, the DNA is TGTGCCAGCAGCTTGCGTGCCGGGACAGGACCGAGGGATTACTCACCCCTCCACTTT.

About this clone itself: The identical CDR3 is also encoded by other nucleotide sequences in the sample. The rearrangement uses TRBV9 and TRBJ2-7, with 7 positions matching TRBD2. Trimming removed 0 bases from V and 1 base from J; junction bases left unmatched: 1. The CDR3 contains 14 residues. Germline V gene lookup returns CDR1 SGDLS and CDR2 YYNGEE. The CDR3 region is CASSVGGLSYEQYF. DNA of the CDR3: TGTGCCAGCAGCGTAGGGGGACTATCCTACGAGCAGTACTTC.

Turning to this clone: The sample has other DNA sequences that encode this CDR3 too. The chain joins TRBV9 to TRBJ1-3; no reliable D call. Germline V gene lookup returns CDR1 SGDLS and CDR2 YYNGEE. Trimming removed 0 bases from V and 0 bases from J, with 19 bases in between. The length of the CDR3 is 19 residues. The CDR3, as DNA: TGTGCCAGCAGCGTAGGACTGCCCTCGTCCCTGAGCTCTGGAAACACCATATATTTT. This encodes CASSVGLPSSLSSGNTIYF.

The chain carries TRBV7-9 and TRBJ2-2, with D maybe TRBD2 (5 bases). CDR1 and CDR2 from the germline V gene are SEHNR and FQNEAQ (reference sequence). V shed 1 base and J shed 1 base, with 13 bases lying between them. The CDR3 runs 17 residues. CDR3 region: CASSLVHGEGNTGELFF. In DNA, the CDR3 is TGTGCCAGCAGCTTAGTTCACGGGGAAGGGAACACCGGGGAGCTGTTTTTT.

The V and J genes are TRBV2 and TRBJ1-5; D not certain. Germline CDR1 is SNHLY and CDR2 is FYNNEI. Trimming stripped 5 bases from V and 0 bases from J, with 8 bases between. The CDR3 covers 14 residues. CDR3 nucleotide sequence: TGTGCCAGCAGTCCGGGGTATAGCAATCAGCCCCAGCATTTT. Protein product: CASSPGYSNQPQHF.

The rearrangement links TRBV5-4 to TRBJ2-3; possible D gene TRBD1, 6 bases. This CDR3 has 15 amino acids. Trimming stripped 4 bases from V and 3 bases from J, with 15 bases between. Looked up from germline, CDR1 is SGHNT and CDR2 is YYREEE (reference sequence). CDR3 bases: TGTGCCAGCAGCCAAGCGAGGGGGTTAACAGATACGCAGTATTTT. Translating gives CASSQARGLTDTQYF.

The CDR3 nucleotides are TGCAGCGTTGGGGCGGGGAGCTCCTACGAGCAGTACTTC. Protein sequence: CSVGAGSSYEQYF. The chain has TRBV29-1 and TRBJ2-7, with a possible D match to TRBD2 (6 bases). V was cut by 4 bases and J by 0 bases, with 10 bases left in between. CDR1 is SQVTM and CDR2 is ANQGSEA in the germline V gene. CDR3 length equals 13 residues.

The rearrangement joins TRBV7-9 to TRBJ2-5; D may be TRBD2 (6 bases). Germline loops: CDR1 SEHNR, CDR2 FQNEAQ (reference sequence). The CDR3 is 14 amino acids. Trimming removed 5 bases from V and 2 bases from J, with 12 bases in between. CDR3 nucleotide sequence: TGTGCCAGCAGCCTAGGTCGGGGGCAAGAGACCCAGTACTTC. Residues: CASSLGRGQETQYF. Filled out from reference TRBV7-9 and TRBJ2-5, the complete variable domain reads DTGVSQNPRHKITKRGQNVTFRCDPISEHNRLYWYRQTLGQGPEFLTYFQNEAQLEKSRLLSDRFSAERPKGSFSTLEIQRTEQGDSAMYLCASSLGRGQETQYFGPGTRLLVL.

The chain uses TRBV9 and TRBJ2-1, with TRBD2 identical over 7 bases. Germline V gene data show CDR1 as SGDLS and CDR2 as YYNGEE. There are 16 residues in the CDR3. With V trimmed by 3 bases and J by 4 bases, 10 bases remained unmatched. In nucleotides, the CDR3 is TGTGCCAGCAGCGCATCCCAGCGGGGCCCTTACAATGAGCAGTTCTTC. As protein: CASSASQRGPYNEQFF.

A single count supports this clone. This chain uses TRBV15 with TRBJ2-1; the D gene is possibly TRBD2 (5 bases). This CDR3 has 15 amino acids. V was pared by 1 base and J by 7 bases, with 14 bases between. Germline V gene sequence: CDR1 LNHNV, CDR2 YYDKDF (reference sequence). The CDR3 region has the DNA TGTGCCACCAGCAGAGTAGCAAGAAGGGAGAATGAGCAGTTCTTC. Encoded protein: CATSRVARRENEQFF.

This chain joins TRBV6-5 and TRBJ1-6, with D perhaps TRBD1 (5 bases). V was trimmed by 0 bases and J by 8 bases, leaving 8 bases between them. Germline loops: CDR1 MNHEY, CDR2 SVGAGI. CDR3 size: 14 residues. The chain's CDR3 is CASSYSPTDSPLHF. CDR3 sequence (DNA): TGTGCCAGCAGTTACTCCCCGACAGATTCACCCCTCCACTTT.

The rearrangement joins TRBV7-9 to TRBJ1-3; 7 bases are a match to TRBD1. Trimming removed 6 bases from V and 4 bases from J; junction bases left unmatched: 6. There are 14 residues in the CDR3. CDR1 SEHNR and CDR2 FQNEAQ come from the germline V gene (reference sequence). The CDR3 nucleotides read TGTGCCAGCAGTCACCGGGACAGCGGAAACACCATATATTTT. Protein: CASSHRDSGNTIYF.

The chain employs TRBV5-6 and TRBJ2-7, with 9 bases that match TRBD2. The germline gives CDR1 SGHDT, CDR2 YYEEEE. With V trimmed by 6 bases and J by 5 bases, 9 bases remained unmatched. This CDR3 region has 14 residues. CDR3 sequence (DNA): TGTGCCAGCAACCCGGGACTAGCTCGCCACGAGCAGTACTTC. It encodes CASNPGLARHEQYF.

The CDR3 coding sequence is TGTGCCAGCAGCACGCGGGACAGGGATAATTCACCCCTCCACTTT. Amino acid sequence: CASSTRDRDNSPLHF. J is TRBJ1-6 and V is TRBV21-1; TRBD1, the table's D call, lacks a check against the DNA. TRBV21-1 is designated a pseudogene. The CDR3 totals 15 residues.

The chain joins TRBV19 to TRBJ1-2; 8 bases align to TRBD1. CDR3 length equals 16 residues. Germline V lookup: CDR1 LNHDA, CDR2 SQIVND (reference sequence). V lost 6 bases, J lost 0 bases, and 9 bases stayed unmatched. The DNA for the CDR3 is TGTGCCAGTAGCCCAGACAGGGGAAGGGCTAACTATGGCTACACCTTC. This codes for CASSPDRGRANYGYTF.

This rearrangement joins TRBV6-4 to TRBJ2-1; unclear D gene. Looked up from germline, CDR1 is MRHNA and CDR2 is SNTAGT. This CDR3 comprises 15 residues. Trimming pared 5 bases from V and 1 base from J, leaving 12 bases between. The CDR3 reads CASSLDILSYNEQFF. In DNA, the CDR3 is TGTGCCAGCAGTCTTGACATCCTATCCTACAATGAGCAGTTCTTC.

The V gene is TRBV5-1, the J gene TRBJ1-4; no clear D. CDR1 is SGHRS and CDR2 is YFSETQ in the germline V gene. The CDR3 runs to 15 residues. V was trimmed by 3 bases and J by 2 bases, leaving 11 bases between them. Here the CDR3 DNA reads TGCGCCAGCAGCTCCAACCCCGGGACTAATGAAAAACTGTTTTTT. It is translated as CASSSNPGTNEKLFF.

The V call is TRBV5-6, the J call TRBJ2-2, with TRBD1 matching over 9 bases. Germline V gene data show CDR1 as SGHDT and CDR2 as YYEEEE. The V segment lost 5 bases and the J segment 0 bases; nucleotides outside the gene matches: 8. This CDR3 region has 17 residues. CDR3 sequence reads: CASRDGQGFANTGELFF. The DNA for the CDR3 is TGTGCCAGCAGGGATGGACAGGGGTTCGCGAACACCGGGGAGCTGTTTTTT.

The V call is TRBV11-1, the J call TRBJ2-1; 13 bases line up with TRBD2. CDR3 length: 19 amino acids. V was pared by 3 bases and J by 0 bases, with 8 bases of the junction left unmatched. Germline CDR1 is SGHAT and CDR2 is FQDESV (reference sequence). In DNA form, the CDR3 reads TGTGCCAGCAGCTTGGGACTAGCGGGGTTCCAGAGCTCCTACAATGAGCAGTTCTTC. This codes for CASSLGLAGFQSSYNEQFF.

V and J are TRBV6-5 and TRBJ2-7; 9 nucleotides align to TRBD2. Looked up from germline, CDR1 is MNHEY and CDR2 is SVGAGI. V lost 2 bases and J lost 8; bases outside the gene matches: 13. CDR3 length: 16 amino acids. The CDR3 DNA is TGTGCCAGCAGTTACGGGAGCGGGACTAGCCGTGCCAAGCAGTACTTC. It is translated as CASSYGSGTSRAKQYF.

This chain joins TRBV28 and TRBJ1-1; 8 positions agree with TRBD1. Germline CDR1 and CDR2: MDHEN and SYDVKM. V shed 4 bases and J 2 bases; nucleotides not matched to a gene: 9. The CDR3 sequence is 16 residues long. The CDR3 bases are TGTGCCAGCAGTTACACTAGGACAGGGATCAACACTGAAGCTTTCTTT. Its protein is CASSYTRTGINTEAFF.

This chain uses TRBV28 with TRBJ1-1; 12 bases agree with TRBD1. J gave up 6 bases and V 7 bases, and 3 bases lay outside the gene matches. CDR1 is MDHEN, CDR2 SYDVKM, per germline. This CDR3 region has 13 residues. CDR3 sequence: CASIGTGGPEAFF. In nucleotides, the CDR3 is TGTGCCAGCATAGGGACAGGGGGCCCTGAAGCTTTCTTT.

In nucleotides, the CDR3 is TGTGCCAGCAGCTTAGCTTGGGACAGATCTTCCAACTATGGCTACACCTTC. Protein: CASSLAWDRSSNYGYTF. The chain couples TRBV7-9 to TRBJ1-2; 7 positions agree with TRBD1. The CDR3 is made up of 17 amino acids. The trim removed 0 bases at V and 2 bases at J, leaving 9 bases unmatched. Germline V gene sequence: CDR1 SEHNR, CDR2 FQNEAQ (reference sequence).

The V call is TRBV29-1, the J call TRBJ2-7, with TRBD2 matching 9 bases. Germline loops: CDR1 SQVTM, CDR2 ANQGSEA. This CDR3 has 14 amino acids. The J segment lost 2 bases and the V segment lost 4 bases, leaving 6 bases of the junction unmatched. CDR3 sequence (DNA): TGCAGCGTTGGTTTTCAGCGGGGGGCCTACGAGCAGTACTTC. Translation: CSVGFQRGAYEQYF.

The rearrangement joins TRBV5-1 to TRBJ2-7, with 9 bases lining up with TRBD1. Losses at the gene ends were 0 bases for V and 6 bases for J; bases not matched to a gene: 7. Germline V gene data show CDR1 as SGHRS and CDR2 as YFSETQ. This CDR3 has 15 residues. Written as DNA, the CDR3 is TGCGCCAGCAGCTTGGCGACAGGGGGTTTTCGCGAGCAGTACTTC. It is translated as CASSLATGGFREQYF.

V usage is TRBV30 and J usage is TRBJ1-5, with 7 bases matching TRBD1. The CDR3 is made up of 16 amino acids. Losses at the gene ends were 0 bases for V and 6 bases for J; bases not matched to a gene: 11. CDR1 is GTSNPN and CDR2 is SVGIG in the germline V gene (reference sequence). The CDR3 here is CAWSVRAGGMGQPQHF. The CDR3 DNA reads TGTGCCTGGAGTGTACGAGCAGGGGGAATGGGTCAGCCCCAGCATTTT.

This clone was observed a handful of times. The CDR3 loop is CASSQGRLAGYEQYF. The CDR3 coding sequence is TGCGCCAGCAGCCAAGGTCGACTAGCGGGGTACGAGCAGTACTTC. The V call is TRBV4-3, the J call TRBJ2-7, with 11 bases matching TRBD2. Germline lookup yields CDR1 LGHNA and CDR2 YSLEER. CDR3 length: 15 amino acids. V dropped 1 base and J dropped 4; count of bases not matched to a gene: 3.

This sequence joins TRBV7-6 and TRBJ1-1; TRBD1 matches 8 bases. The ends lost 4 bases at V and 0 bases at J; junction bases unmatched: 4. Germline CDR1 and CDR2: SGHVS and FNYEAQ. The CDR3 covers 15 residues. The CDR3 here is CASSSRTGMNTEAFF. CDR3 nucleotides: TGTGCCAGCAGCTCAAGGACAGGGATGAACACTGAAGCTTTCTTT.

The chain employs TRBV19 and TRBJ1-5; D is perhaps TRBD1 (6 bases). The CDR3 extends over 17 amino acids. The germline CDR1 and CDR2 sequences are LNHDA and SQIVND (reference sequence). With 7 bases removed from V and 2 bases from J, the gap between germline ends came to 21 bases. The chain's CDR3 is CASNPPQGRIGNQPQHF. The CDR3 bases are TGTGCCAGTAACCCCCCCCAGGGGCGAATTGGCAATCAGCCCCAGCATTTT. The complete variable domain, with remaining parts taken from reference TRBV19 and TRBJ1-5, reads DGGITQSPKYLFRKEGQNVTLSCEQNLNHDAMYWYRQDPGQGLRLIYYSQIVNDFQKGDIAEGYSVSREKKESFPLTVTSAQKNPTAFYLCASNPPQGRIGNQPQHFGDGTRLSIL.

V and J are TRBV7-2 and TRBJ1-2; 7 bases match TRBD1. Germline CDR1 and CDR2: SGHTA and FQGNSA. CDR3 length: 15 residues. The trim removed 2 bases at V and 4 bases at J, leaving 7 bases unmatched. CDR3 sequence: CASSLRDSPFYGYTF. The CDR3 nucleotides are TGTGCCAGCAGCTTACGGGACAGCCCTTTCTATGGCTACACCTTC.